This TCR beta chain was observed in a study of T cell clones after liver transplantation. For the study at large: Timepoints were pre-transplant, pre-withdrawal, and after withdrawal was completed or failed.

Germline lookup yields CDR1 LGHNA and CDR2 YSLEER. The CDR3 contains 16 residues. With 3 bases removed from V and 1 base from J, the gap between germline ends came to 15 bases. The assay was immunoSEQ multiplex PCR, and TCRdb's table has in-frame clones only and misses some. The sample carries some 80,000 clones, 80% to 85% recorded once. Sequences were derived from CD4+ T cells from blood, sampled roughly 48 months after liver transplant. The genes are TRBV4-3 and TRBJ2-5; D uncertain. The TCR originated in a human patient who received a liver transplant. Some T cells may have come from the graft donor. Here the CDR3 reads CASSQTPRQPQETQYF. The CDR3 nucleotides are TGCGCCAGCAGCCAGACCCCTCGGCAGCCCCAAGAGACCCAGTACTTC.